These 5 T cell receptor beta chains were sequenced from one sample in a study of PD-1 blockade in classical Hodgkin lymphoma. The patients all showed relapse after autologous stem cell transplantation, while their brentuximab vedotin exposure varied. Magnetic negative selection purified CD4+ T cells from thawed PBMCs. Here immunoSEQ multiplex PCR was the method, and the copy in TCRdb shows in-frame clones only, minus some. The sample has 10,000 to 15,000 clones; around 80% are singletons. The sample here was CD4+ T cells from blood, taken at baseline. All receptors derive from a human donor with classical Hodgkin lymphoma.

V and J are TRBV19 and TRBJ1-1; 9 bases align to TRBD1. Germline loops: CDR1 LNHDA, CDR2 SQIVND (reference sequence). V gave up 2 bases and J gave up 3 bases; unmatched junction bases: 7. The CDR3 has 16 residues. The CDR3 nucleotides are TGTGCCAGTAGTATAACAGGGGGCGGAGGAGACACTGAAGCTTTCTTT. Protein: CASSITGGGGDTEAFF.

The J gene is TRBJ1-4, the V gene TRBV27, with a weak D call TRBD1 (5 bases). The V end was cut by 6 bases, the J end by 5 bases, with 13 bases between. Germline values: CDR1 MNHEY, CDR2 SMNVEV (reference sequence). This CDR3 has 14 amino acids. The CDR3 sequence: CASRESWGNEKLFF. CDR3 in DNA: TGTGCCAGCAGGGAATCCTGGGGGAATGAAAAACTGTTTTTT.

The chain combines TRBV4-3 with TRBJ2-5, with TRBD2 matching over 8 bases. J was trimmed by 5 bases and V by 3 bases; bases with no gene match: 5. CDR1 and CDR2 from the germline V gene are LGHNA and YSLEER. The CDR3 totals 14 residues. The CDR3 region has the DNA TGCGCCAGCAGCCACTGGACTAGCAGGGAGACCCAGTACTTC. It is translated as CASSHWTSRETQYF.

V and J are TRBV4-3 and TRBJ1-5; D possibly corresponds to TRBD1 (5 bases). This CDR3 contains 15 residues. Trimming took 4 bases from V and 4 from J, leaving 14 bases between them. In germline, CDR1 is LGHNA, CDR2 YSLEER. Here the CDR3 reads CASSLTGGPNQPQHF. The CDR3 DNA sequence: TGCGCCAGCAGCCTCACAGGAGGGCCGAATCAGCCCCAGCATTTT.

This rearrangement joins TRBV4-2 to TRBJ1-2; 8 positions match TRBD1. Germline CDR1 reads LGHNA; CDR2 reads YNFKEQ. Trimming cost V 0 bases and J 8 bases; bases outside gene matches: 8. The length of the CDR3 is 15 residues. The CDR3 region is CASSQDSRQGRGYTF. The CDR3, as DNA: TGTGCCAGCAGCCAAGATTCAAGACAGGGGCGAGGCTACACCTTC.